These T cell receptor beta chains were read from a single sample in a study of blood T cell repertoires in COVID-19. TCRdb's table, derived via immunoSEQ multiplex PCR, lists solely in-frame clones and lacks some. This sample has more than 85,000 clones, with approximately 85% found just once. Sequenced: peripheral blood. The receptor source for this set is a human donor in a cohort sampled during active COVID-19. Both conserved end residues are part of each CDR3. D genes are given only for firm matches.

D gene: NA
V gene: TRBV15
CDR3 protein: CATSRDRLSSYEQYF

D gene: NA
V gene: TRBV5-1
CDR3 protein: CASSLTDFGAYNEQFF

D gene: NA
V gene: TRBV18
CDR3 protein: CASSQQGGIGYNEQFF

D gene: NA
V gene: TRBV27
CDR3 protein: CASSLRQGRYGYTF

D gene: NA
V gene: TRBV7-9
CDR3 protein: CASSFPGEQYF

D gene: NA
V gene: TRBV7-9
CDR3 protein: CASSLGGSNTEAFF

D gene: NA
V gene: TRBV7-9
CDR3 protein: CASSFHWGRDQYEQYF

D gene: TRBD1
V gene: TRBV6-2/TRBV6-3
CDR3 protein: CASSQGQIYNSPLHF

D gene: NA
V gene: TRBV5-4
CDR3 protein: CASSWGTGSSGEQYF

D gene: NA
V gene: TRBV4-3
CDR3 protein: CASSQEKSHRGNYGYTF

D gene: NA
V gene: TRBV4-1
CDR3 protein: CASSPRLSYEQYF

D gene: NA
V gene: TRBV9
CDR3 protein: CASSVDSEVGNEQFF

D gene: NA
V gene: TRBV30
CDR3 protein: CAWTPGRIGSPLHF

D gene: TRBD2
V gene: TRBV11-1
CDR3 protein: CASSLILAGSTDTQYF

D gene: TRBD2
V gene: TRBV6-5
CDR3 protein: CASSPGTSGKQQFF

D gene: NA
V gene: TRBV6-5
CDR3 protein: CASSYSGRETYEQYF

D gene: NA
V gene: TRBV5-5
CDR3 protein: CASSLVTSSYEQYF

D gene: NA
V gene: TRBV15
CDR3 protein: CATSREAGPETQYF

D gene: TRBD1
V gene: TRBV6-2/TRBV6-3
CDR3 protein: CASSDIDRGYQETQYF

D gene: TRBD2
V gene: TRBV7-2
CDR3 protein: CASSATSGGSGNEQFF